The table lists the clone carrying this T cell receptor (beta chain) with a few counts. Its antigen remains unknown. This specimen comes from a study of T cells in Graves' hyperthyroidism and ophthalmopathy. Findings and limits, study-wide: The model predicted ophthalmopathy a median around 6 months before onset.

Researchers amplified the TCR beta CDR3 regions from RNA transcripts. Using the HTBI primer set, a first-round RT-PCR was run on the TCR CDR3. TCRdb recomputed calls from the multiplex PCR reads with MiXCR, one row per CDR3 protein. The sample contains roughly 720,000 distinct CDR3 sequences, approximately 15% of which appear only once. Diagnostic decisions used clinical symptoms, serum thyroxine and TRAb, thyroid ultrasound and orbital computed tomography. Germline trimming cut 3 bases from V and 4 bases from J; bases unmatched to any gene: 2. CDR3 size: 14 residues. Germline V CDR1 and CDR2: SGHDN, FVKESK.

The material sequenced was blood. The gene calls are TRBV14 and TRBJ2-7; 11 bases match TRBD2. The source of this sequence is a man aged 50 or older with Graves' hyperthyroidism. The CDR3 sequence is CASSHTSGSYEQYF. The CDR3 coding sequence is TGTGCCAGCAGCCACACTAGCGGGAGTTACGAGCAGTACTTC. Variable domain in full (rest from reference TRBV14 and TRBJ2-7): EAGVTQFPSHSVIEKGQTVTLRCDPISGHDNLYWYRRVMGKEIKFLLHFVKESKQDESGMPNNRFLAERTGGTYSTLKVQPAELEDSGVYFCASSHTSGSYEQYFGPGTRLTVT.